This TCR beta chain is drawn from a study of Graves' ophthalmopathy and Graves' hyperthyroidism listed by TCRdb under 2018. The study in broad terms: Peripheral blood was collected before any treatment was given, at the time of initial diagnosis. TCR beta repertoire signatures were used to distinguish Graves' ophthalmopathy from Graves' hyperthyroidism and to predict progression to ophthalmopathy. In total, approximately 140 blood samples were TCR-sequenced: fewer than 50 ophthalmopathy, under 80 hyperthyroidism and some 17 hyperthyroidism-to-ophthalmopathy patients. To explore V-J signatures that separate ophthalmopathy from hyperthyroidism, a discovery set of around 97 patients was enrolled, consisting of 43 with ophthalmopathy and approximately 60 with stable hyperthyroidism. For independent validation, a separate cohort was made up of 18 hyperthyroidism patients plus 17 patients who later progressed from hyperthyroidism to ophthalmopathy. In five or six hyperthyroidism patients, T-cell repertoires of thyroid tissue and blood were compared. Once sampling was done, hyperthyroidism patients were given methimazole at a starting dose of 30 mg daily, while ophthalmopathy patients were given high-dose intravenous methylprednisolone. The 75 to 100 discovery patients were randomly divided into training and test sets at a 7:3 ratio. Results the study describes overall, beyond this receptor: In validation, the model predicted ophthalmopathy progression with about 70% sensitivity and around 72% specificity; eleven to twelve predicted patients were CT-confirmed with GO in a median of 6.5 months. In cross-validation, the 13-signature model distinguished ophthalmopathy from stable hyperthyroidism with around 90% sensitivity and approximately 81% specificity, while in the test set the corresponding values were about 80% and 75%. No statistical method was used to set the sample size in advance, and the investigators knew which group each participant was assigned to. Most expanded thyroid clonotypes with a frequency above 0.001 also appeared in blood, which suggests that blood repertoires may reflect the immune response in the thyroid.

For repertoire sequencing, the TCR beta CDR3 regions were amplified from RNA transcripts. The first round of RT-PCR was done with HTBI primers and the Qiagen OneStep RT-PCR kit, and was followed by a second round of multiplex PCR, then size selection and purification. Sequencing of the libraries was carried out on an Illumina HiSeq2000 in paired-end mode with 100 bp reads. Per the authors' processing: SOAPnuke was used to process the reads, removing any read that contained adapters or uncalled bases, had a mean Phred below 15, or lacked an exact match to the constant primer or identifier. COPE v1.2.5 was used to merge high-quality paired reads. Clonotypes were defined as unique nucleotide sequences and were aligned to IMGT TRB V, D and J references using MiTCR v1.1. The analysis was limited to V-J combinations with a frequency above 0.0001, which together covered more than 98% of repertoires. For each V-J combination, a TCR clonal expansion and chaos score was defined as F50 clonal expansion divided by the chaos observed in the TCRdist matrix. Welch's t-statistics and random forest were used to narrow the features down to 10 to 15 V-J combinations, which were then fed into a naive Bayes classifier. The Morisita-Horn index was used to measure how similar the thyroid and blood repertoires were. Starting from the raw public reads, TCRdb applied fastp trimming at Q25, assembled clones with MiXCR and retained in-frame beta chains. Merged by CDR3 protein, the rows form single entries marked with the most common genes and DNA. For this entry, the V and J calls and clone size follow TCRdb and not the study's own pipeline. This sample holds approximately 210,000 distinct CDR3 sequences; 25% to 35% were observed only once. In total, the top ten clones hold about 9.3% of the sample.

This clonotype was picked up many times. Its antigen remains undetermined. No much larger clonotype is one base removed from it; base qualities were not supplied. Patients with ophthalmopathy had moderately to severely active disease, with a Clinical Activity Score of 3 or more, a NOSPECS grade of 4 or more, and a disease duration of less than 3 months. Patients with other autoimmune diseases, uncontrolled infections, pregnancy or lactation were excluded from the study. Diagnosis was based on clinical symptoms, serum thyroxine, TRAb, thyroid ultrasound and orbital computed tomography. Ficoll-Paque density gradient centrifugation was used to isolate PBMCs from approximately 10 ml of fresh peripheral blood. Total RNA was extracted with Trizol reagent and quality-checked on an Agilent 2100 Bioanalyzer. Inclusive of the bounding cysteine and phenylalanine, the CDR3 is 12 residues long. Left in the record is the CDR3 DNA by itself, 36 bases read in frame from the first base. Trimming removed 3 bases from V and 10 bases from J, leaving 10 bases between the germline ends.

This TCR was sampled from a man aged 45-65 years with Graves' ophthalmopathy. Donor details come from another sample of the same person, matched by shared clones. In this chain, TRBV12-3 or TRBV12-4 is recombined with TRBJ2-4; the D gene is perhaps TRBD1, on 6 matching bases. The sequencing input was peripheral blood. The nucleotide sequence reads as follows: TGTGCCAGCAGTTTGGGGACAAATATTCAGTACTTC. Translated, this is CASSLGTNIQYF.